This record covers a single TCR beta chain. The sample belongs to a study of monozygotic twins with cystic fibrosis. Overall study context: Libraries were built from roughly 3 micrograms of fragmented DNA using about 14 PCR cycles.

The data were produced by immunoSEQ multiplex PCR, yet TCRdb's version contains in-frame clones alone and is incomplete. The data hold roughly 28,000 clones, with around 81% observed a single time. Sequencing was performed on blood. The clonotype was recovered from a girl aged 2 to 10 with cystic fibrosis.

This CDR3 is CASSDRVSNQPQHF. DNA for the CDR3: TGTGCCAGCAGCGACAGGGTTAGCAATCAGCCCCAGCATTTT. The rearrangement joins TRBV6-5 to TRBJ1-5, with 7 positions matching TRBD1. Looked up from germline, CDR1 is MNHEY and CDR2 is SVGAGI. J was trimmed by 0 bases and V by 6 bases; bases with no gene match: 2. The CDR3 is made up of 14 amino acids.